The 30 T cell receptor beta chains below come from one sample, sequenced in a study of T-cell reconstitution after alpha-beta-depleted transplantation in children. Unique molecular identifiers featured in how the TCRbeta library was prepared. TCRdb used MiXCR to reprocess the PCR reads, holding one entry per CDR3 protein. The sample lists about 410,000 distinct CDR3 sequences, roughly 22% occurring once. Sample: PBMCs from the stem cell graft donor, taken from the stem cell graft. These receptors all come from a human donor who donated a stem cell graft to a child with acute myeloid leukemia.

This clonotype was counted ten times or more. The CDR3 reads CSASFGSNQPQHF. The CDR3 nucleotides are TGCAGCGCCTCCTTCGGGAGCAATCAGCCCCAGCATTTT. The chain links TRBV29-1 to TRBJ1-5; D remains ambiguous. Germline V gene lookup returns CDR1 SQVTM and CDR2 ANQGSEA. Trimming removed 7 bases at V and 1 base at J, with 11 bases between. This CDR3 is 13 amino acids long.

The rearrangement joins TRBV12-3 or TRBV12-4 to TRBJ2-1, with D possibly being TRBD2 (6 bases). The length of the CDR3 is 14 residues. Trimming shortened V by 6 bases and J by 8 bases, and 17 bases separated the two germline ends. CDR3 sequence reads: CASRLANHQDEQFF. DNA for the CDR3: TGTGCCAGCAGACTAGCAAACCATCAGGATGAGCAGTTCTTC.

The chain carries TRBV28 and TRBJ2-7, with D possibly TRBD2 on 7 matching bases. Trimming took off 7 bases at V and 7 bases at J, with 26 bases between the two ends. The CDR3 has 16 amino acids. Germline V lookup: CDR1 MDHEN, CDR2 SYDVKM. The CDR3 region has the DNA TGTGCCAGCACTTTCACTGGGGGGGCAAAGTTAGGGGAGCAGTACTTC. Translated, it gives CASTFTGGAKLGEQYF.

The rearrangement links TRBV7-2 to TRBJ2-4; D not resolved. The CDR3 has 15 residues. Germline V gives CDR1 SGHTA, CDR2 FQGNSA. V lost 1 base and J lost 3, with 10 bases in between. DNA of the CDR3: TGTGCCAGCAGCTTAGATAAGACGGGCAAAAACATTCAGTACTTC. Protein product: CASSLDKTGKNIQYF.

Only a few counts were recorded for this clonotype. The chain joins TRBV5-5 to TRBJ2-7, with TRBD2 identical over 10 bases. Germline V CDR1 and CDR2: SGHKS, YYEKEE (reference sequence). This CDR3 comprises 16 residues. The J segment lost 3 bases and the V segment lost 0 bases, leaving 6 bases of the junction unmatched. The DNA of the CDR3 is TGTGCCAGCAGCTTGGCATCTAGCGGGAGTCACTACGAGCAGTACTTC. It translates to CASSLASSGSHYEQYF.

The genes are TRBV3-1 and TRBJ2-7; no clear D. V was pared by 3 bases and J by 2 bases, with 5 bases between. This CDR3 comprises 12 residues. Germline loops: CDR1 LGHDT, CDR2 YNNKEL (reference sequence). The DNA for the CDR3 is TGTGCCAGCAGCCAGACACCCTACGAGCAGTACTTC. Its translation is CASSQTPYEQYF.

This chain links TRBV7-2 with TRBJ2-7; TRBD2 aligns across 8 bases. Germline assignment: CDR1 SGHTA and CDR2 FQGNSA. The CDR3 sequence is 15 residues long. V dropped 4 bases and J dropped 2; count of bases not matched to a gene: 7. The CDR3: CASSSSGGYTYEQYF. CDR3 coding DNA: TGTGCCAGCAGCTCCTCGGGGGGGTACACCTACGAGCAGTACTTC.

This clonotype was seen a handful of times. The V gene is TRBV12-3 or TRBV12-4, the J gene TRBJ2-7; D might be TRBD1 (6 bases). V was cut by 5 bases and J by 0 bases, with 14 bases left in between. The CDR3 spans 15 residues. The CDR3 DNA reads as TGTGCCAGCAGTAGGGGCTCAGGGGCCTCCTACGAGCAGTACTTC. Its protein product is CASSRGSGASYEQYF.

The V and J genes are TRBV6-5 and TRBJ1-5; no reliable D call. CDR3 size: 12 residues. Germline lookup yields CDR1 MNHEY and CDR2 SVGAGI. The V end lost 8 bases, the J end lost 5 bases, and 10 bases lay between the germline ends. CDR3 in DNA: TGTGCCAGCGGAGGCAGGCATCAGCCCCAGCATTTT. Its translation is CASGGRHQPQHF.

This chain links TRBV25-1 with TRBJ2-7; the D gene is possibly TRBD1 (5 bases). Germline V gives CDR1 MGHDK, CDR2 SYGVNS. This CDR3 has 15 residues. The ends were cut back, 1 base at V and 0 bases at J, with 10 bases in the middle. The CDR3: CASSELRQGSYEQYF. DNA of the CDR3: TGTGCCAGCAGTGAATTGCGGCAGGGCTCCTACGAGCAGTACTTC.

The rearrangement links TRBV5-1 to TRBJ2-3, with D possibly TRBD1 on 6 matching bases. The CDR3 is made up of 14 amino acids. V lost 4 bases and J lost 5, with 14 bases in between. Germline lookup yields CDR1 SGHRS and CDR2 YFSETQ. This CDR3 is CASSPIQGGDTQYF. CDR3 in DNA: TGCGCCAGCAGCCCTATACAGGGCGGAGATACGCAGTATTTT.

CDR3 sequence: CSAREGLANTDTQYF. DNA for the CDR3: TGCAGTGCTAGAGAGGGACTAGCGAACACAGATACGCAGTATTTT. V gene TRBV20-1 combines with J gene TRBJ2-3; TRBD2 agrees at 10 bases. This CDR3 is 15 amino acids long. The V gene end was trimmed by 0 bases and the J gene end by 2 bases; junction bases not matched to a gene: 2. Per germline, CDR1 DFQATT and CDR2 SNEGSKA (reference sequence).

The chain has TRBV4-2 and TRBJ2-3; 13 bases fit TRBD2. With V trimmed by 1 base and J by 5 bases, 6 bases remained unmatched. The length of the CDR3 is 17 residues. Germline V lookup: CDR1 LGHNA, CDR2 YNFKEQ. The CDR3, as DNA: TGTGCCAGCAGCCAAGGTGGGACTAGCGGGAATAAAGATACGCAGTATTTT. This sequence encodes CASSQGGTSGNKDTQYF.

This clonotype was recorded many times. V gene TRBV10-3 combines with J gene TRBJ2-7; 8 bases map to TRBD1. CDR1 and CDR2 from the germline V gene are ENHRY and SYGVKD. The CDR3 spans 14 residues. The trim removed 7 bases at V and 4 bases at J, leaving 9 bases unmatched. CDR3 loop: CAITLDRAPYEQYF. The DNA for the CDR3 is TGTGCCATCACCCTGGACAGGGCACCTTACGAGCAGTACTTC.

This chain joins TRBV3-1 and TRBJ2-3, with 12 positions matching TRBD2. The CDR3 extends over 17 amino acids. Germline CDR1 LGHDT, CDR2 YNNKEL (reference sequence). With 4 bases clipped from V and 3 bases from J, the junction kept 8 bases outside the gene matches. CDR3 amino acids: CASSRDQTSGRTDTQYF. CDR3 bases: TGTGCCAGCAGCCGCGACCAAACTAGCGGGAGGACAGATACGCAGTATTTT.

The rearrangement joins TRBV20-1 to TRBJ2-3; D gene ambiguous. CDR1 is DFQATT, CDR2 SNEGSKA, per germline (reference sequence). Trimming took off 3 bases at V and 2 bases at J, with 9 bases between the two ends. The length of the CDR3 is 13 residues. CDR3 protein: CSASGSHTDTQYF. In DNA, the CDR3 is TGCAGTGCTAGCGGGTCACACACAGATACGCAGTATTTT.

The rearrangement uses TRBV24-1 and TRBJ2-1, with 8 positions matching TRBD2. CDR1 and CDR2 (germline): KGHDR, SFDVKD. The trim removed 4 bases at V and 7 bases at J, leaving 11 bases unmatched. This CDR3 spans 16 amino acids. For the CDR3, the DNA is TGTGCCACCAGTGAAGGCAGCGGGAGATTTAGTAATGAGCAGTTCTTC. Translated: CATSEGSGRFSNEQFF.

V is TRBV28 and J is TRBJ2-7; 7 bases fit TRBD2. CDR1 is MDHEN and CDR2 is SYDVKM in the germline V gene. The CDR3 runs 16 residues. J was trimmed by 0 bases and V by 3 bases; bases with no gene match: 8. The CDR3 is CASSLGGLRHSYEQYF. The CDR3 DNA is TGTGCCAGCAGTTTGGGAGGGCTCCGTCACTCCTACGAGCAGTACTTC.

This clonotype has a handful of counts. The chain combines TRBV7-9 with TRBJ1-2, with D unclear. Germline loops: CDR1 SEHNR, CDR2 FQNEAQ (reference sequence). V lost 3 bases and J lost 0, with 8 bases in between. The CDR3 sequence is 14 residues long. The CDR3 DNA sequence: TGTGCCAGCAGCTTGGGCGGTGCTAACTATGGCTACACCTTC. The encoded protein is CASSLGGANYGYTF.

This clonotype was seen at least ten times. This chain uses TRBV20-1 with TRBJ1-1, with TRBD1 matching 7 bases. Germline loops: CDR1 DFQATT, CDR2 SNEGSKA (reference sequence). V gave up 6 bases and J gave up 2 bases; unmatched junction bases: 6. The CDR3 is made up of 13 amino acids. The CDR3 here is CSAEGQTNTEAFF. The CDR3 nucleotides are TGCAGTGCCGAGGGACAGACTAACACTGAAGCTTTCTTT.

The chain uses TRBV25-1 and TRBJ1-1, with D possibly being TRBD1 (5 bases). This CDR3 has 14 residues. The V and J ends lost 2 bases and 7 bases respectively, with 14 bases between them. The V gene's germline CDR1 is MGHDK and CDR2 SYGVNS. The CDR3 region has the DNA TGTGCCAGCAGTGAAATCAGGGACCACGGTGAAGCTTTCTTT. Its translation is CASSEIRDHGEAFF.

The CDR3 region is CASSVQAGTSYEQYF. The CDR3 DNA follows: TGTGCCAGCAGTGTGCAAGCGGGAACCTCCTACGAGCAGTACTTC. The gene calls are TRBV6-1 and TRBJ2-7; 7 positions match TRBD2. CDR3 length: 15 amino acids. V gave up 4 bases and J gave up 0 bases; unmatched junction bases: 6. Germline-derived CDR1 and CDR2 are MNHNS and SASEGT.

Concerning this clonotype itself: Its ends do not fully match the called genes, so a read error is possible. The chain carries TRBV11-2 and TRBJ2-4; maybe TRBD1 (6 bases). Germline loops: CDR1 SGHAT, CDR2 FQNNGV. This CDR3 contains 17 residues. CDR3 DNA sequence: TGTGCCAGCAGCGACTTTCAGGGGCCCTGGGCCAAAACCATTCAGTACTTC. Encoded protein: CASSDFQGPWAKTIQYF. Full variable domain (missing parts from reference TRBV11-2 and TRBJ2-4): EAGVAQSPRYKIIEKRQSVAFWCNPISGHATLYWYQQILGQGPKLLIQFQNNGVVDDSQLPKDRFSAERLKGVDSTLKIQPAKLEDSAVYLCASSDFQGPWAKTIQYFGAGTRLSVL.

This clonotype was seen at least ten times. The V gene is TRBV29-1, the J gene TRBJ2-3, with no clear D. This CDR3 contains 14 residues. V lost 3 bases to trimming and J lost 2 bases, with 12 bases between them. Germline assignment: CDR1 SQVTM and CDR2 ANQGSEA. The CDR3 DNA reads as TGCAGCGTTGAGTGGCCCCCTCCCACAGATACGCAGTATTTT. It translates to CSVEWPPPTDTQYF.

There are a few counts of this clonotype. The chain couples TRBV14 to TRBJ2-7; D gene ambiguous. CDR3 length equals 11 residues. From germline, CDR1 is SGHDN and CDR2 FVKESK. V lost 1 base, J lost 6 bases, and 4 bases lay in between. Here the CDR3 DNA reads TGTGCCAGCAGCCAAGCCACCGAGCAGTACTTC. This codes for CASSQATEQYF.

This clonotype was observed a few times. The chain uses TRBV27 and TRBJ2-1; D call uncertain. Germline V gives CDR1 MNHEY, CDR2 SMNVEV (reference sequence). This CDR3 has 16 amino acids. V was clipped by 5 bases and J by 12 bases, with 26 bases between them. The DNA of the CDR3 is TGTGCCAGCAGTGCTACGGTTGGAGTCTGGTGGTTTGGGCAGTTCTTC. It codes for CASSATVGVWWFGQFF.

The rearrangement joins TRBV28 to TRBJ2-5, with TRBD2 identical over 7 bases. Germline CDR1 MDHEN, CDR2 SYDVKM. With V trimmed by 6 bases and J by 3 bases, 10 bases remained unmatched. The CDR3 is 15 amino acids. CDR3 bases: TGTGCCAGCAGCCGACCGGGCGGGAGTGAAGAGACCCAGTACTTC. This sequence encodes CASSRPGGSEETQYF.

This clonotype was observed many times. As DNA, the CDR3 is TGTGCCAGCAGTTGGGCAGATACGCAGTATTTT. Its translation is CASSWADTQYF. J is TRBJ2-3 and V is TRBV12-3 or TRBV12-4; D is unclear. The CDR3 consists of 11 residues. Trimming took off 4 bases at V and 4 bases at J, with 3 bases between the two ends.

A remark on this clonotype: The germline gene is not matched at one end of the junction; a read error may be the cause. CDR3 amino acids: CAGSPRGTGLPEQYF. The CDR3 bases are TGTGCCGGCAGCCCCCGCGGGACAGGTCTGCCCGAGCAGTACTTC. The rearrangement uses TRBV7-6 and TRBJ2-7; 8 bases align to TRBD1. Germline lookup yields CDR1 SGHVS and CDR2 FNYEAQ. This CDR3 is built from 15 residues.

The chain is built from TRBV28 and TRBJ2-1; 9 nucleotides line up with TRBD2. V trimming: 8 bases; J trimming: 0 bases; junction bases outside the gene matches: 11. The germline V gene encodes CDR1 MDHEN and CDR2 SYDVKM. The CDR3 is 17 residues long. CDR3 amino acids: CASLMLAGTPSYNEQFF. CDR3 bases: TGTGCCAGCCTGATGCTAGCGGGAACCCCCTCCTACAATGAGCAGTTCTTC.